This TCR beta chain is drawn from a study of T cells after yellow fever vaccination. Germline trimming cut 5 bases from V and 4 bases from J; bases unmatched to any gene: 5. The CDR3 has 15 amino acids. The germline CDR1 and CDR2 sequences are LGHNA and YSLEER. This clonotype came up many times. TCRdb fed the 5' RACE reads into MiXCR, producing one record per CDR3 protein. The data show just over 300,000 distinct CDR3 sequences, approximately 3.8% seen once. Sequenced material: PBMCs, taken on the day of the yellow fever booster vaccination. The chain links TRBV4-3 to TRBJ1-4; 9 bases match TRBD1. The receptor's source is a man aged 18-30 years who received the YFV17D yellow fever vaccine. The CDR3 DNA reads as TGCGCCAGCAGCGACCCGGGACAGGGTAATGAAAAACTGTTTTTT. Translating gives CASSDPGQGNEKLFF.